This TCR beta chain was found in a study of blood T cell repertoires in COVID-19. Study at large: Researchers got acute and convalescent COVID-19 samples from the United States, Italy and Spain.

Looked up from germline, CDR1 is SGHRS and CDR2 is YFSETQ. The V gene lost 6 bases and the J gene lost 10 bases, with 20 bases spanning the gap. CDR3 length: 15 residues. Using immunoSEQ multiplex PCR, the repertoire was profiled, and TCRdb retains in-frame clones only, with some absent. The table has hundreds of thousands of clones, roughly 79% seen once. The sequenced material came from peripheral blood. This TCR derives from an elderly woman with acute or convalescent COVID-19. The rearrangement joins TRBV5-1 to TRBJ1-6, with D perhaps matching TRBD1 (5 bases). CDR3 sequence reads: CASNLGGRGRSPLHF. The CDR3 DNA reads as TGCGCCAGCAACCTGGGCGGGCGGGGACGGTCACCCCTCCACTTT.